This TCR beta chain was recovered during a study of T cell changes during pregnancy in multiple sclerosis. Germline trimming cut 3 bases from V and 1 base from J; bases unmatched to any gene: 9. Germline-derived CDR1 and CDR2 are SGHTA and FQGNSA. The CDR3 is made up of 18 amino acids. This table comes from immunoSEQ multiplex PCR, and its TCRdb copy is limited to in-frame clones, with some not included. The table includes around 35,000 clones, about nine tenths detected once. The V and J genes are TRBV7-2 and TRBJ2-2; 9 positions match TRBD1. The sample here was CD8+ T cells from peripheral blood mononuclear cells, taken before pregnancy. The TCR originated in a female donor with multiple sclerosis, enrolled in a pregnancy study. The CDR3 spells CASSFPTQGQGNTGELFF. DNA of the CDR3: TGTGCCAGCAGCTTCCCTACCCAGGGACAGGGGAACACCGGGGAGCTGTTTTTT.